The 11 T cell receptor beta chains listed next were all sequenced from one sample in a study of blood T cell repertoires in COVID-19. Method: immunoSEQ multiplex PCR; TCRdb's copy keeps in-frame clones and lacks some. The sample carries tens of thousands of clones, 83% recorded once. Specimen: peripheral blood. The receptors shown here come from a human donor in a cohort sampled during active COVID-19.

The CDR3 region has the DNA TGTGCCAGCAGCGTAGCCCTCAGAAATTCACCCCTCCACTTT. It is translated as CASSVALRNSPLHF. This chain links TRBV9 with TRBJ1-6; D is unclear. Looked up from germline, CDR1 is SGDLS and CDR2 is YYNGEE. Trimming took 0 bases from V and 7 from J, leaving 8 bases between them. This CDR3 spans 14 amino acids.

The gene calls are TRBV4-1 and TRBJ2-3, with TRBD1 matching over 7 bases. The V and J ends lost 5 bases and 2 bases, in that order; junction bases with no gene match: 4. Germline assignment: CDR1 MGHRA and CDR2 YSYEKL. This CDR3 spans 14 amino acids. DNA for the CDR3: TGCGCCAGCAGCTCCGGGACAGTCACAGATACGCAGTATTTT. Translating it yields CASSSGTVTDTQYF.

The chain joins TRBV7-2 to TRBJ2-3; TRBD2 agrees at 9 bases. V gave up 4 bases and J gave up 2 bases; unmatched junction bases: 7. Germline lookup yields CDR1 SGHTA and CDR2 FQGNSA. The CDR3 is made up of 16 amino acids. CDR3 loop: CASSWSSGEPTDTQYF. The DNA of the CDR3 is TGTGCCAGCAGCTGGTCTAGCGGGGAGCCCACAGATACGCAGTATTTT.

This chain joins TRBV14 and TRBJ1-2, with TRBD1 identical over 8 bases. V trimming: 3 bases; J trimming: 8 bases; junction bases outside the gene matches: 11. The CDR3 loop spans 15 amino acids. Per germline, CDR1 SGHDN and CDR2 FVKESK. The CDR3 spells CASSHTGQADGGYTF. CDR3 nucleotides: TGTGCCAGCAGCCATACGGGACAGGCCGACGGGGGCTACACCTTC.

The chain links TRBV3-1 (or the pseudogene TRBV3-2) to TRBJ1-1; 8 bases match TRBD1. Germline V CDR1 and CDR2: LGHDT, YNNKEL (reference sequence). There are 14 residues in the CDR3. The V segment lost 3 bases and the J segment 7 bases; nucleotides outside the gene matches: 7. The CDR3 here is CASSQVQGAGEAFF. The CDR3 DNA follows: TGTGCCAGCAGCCAGGTCCAGGGGGCGGGTGAAGCTTTCTTT.

The V call is TRBV2, the J call TRBJ2-3, with 9 bases identical to TRBD1. V was clipped by 3 bases and J by 9 bases; unmatched bases: 4. This CDR3 spans 13 amino acids. Germline V lookup: CDR1 SNHLY, CDR2 FYNNEI. CDR3 in amino acids: CASSDADRGTQYF. CDR3 coding DNA: TGTGCCAGCAGTGACGCGGACAGGGGAACGCAGTATTTT.

This chain links TRBV28 with TRBJ1-1; 12 nucleotides line up with TRBD1. The ends lost 3 bases at V and 7 bases at J; junction bases unmatched: 9. The CDR3 totals 16 residues. From germline, CDR1 is MDHEN and CDR2 SYDVKM. The CDR3 reads CASSFPGTGGESEAFF. The CDR3 DNA is TGTGCCAGCAGTTTCCCCGGGACAGGGGGCGAAAGTGAAGCTTTCTTT.

The count of this clone is one. The rearrangement uses TRBV4-1 and TRBJ1-2; D is uncertain. The CDR3 covers 12 residues. V lost 1 base and J lost 7, with 7 bases in between. CDR1 and CDR2 from the germline V gene are MGHRA and YSYEKL. Here the CDR3 reads CASSQVVGGYTF. CDR3 DNA: TGCGCCAGCAGCCAAGTTGTCGGTGGCTACACCTTC.

The chain uses TRBV5-1 and TRBJ2-2; D unresolved. The CDR3 runs 11 residues. The V and J ends lost 5 bases and 8 bases respectively, with 7 bases between them. CDR1 and CDR2 (germline): SGHRS, YFSETQ. This chain's CDR3 is CASRLVGELFF. The CDR3 nucleotides read TGCGCCAGCAGGCTAGTAGGGGAGCTGTTTTTT.

This CDR3 reads CASSLDRGTGGYEQYF. Written as DNA, the CDR3 is TGTGCCAGCAGCTTAGATCGGGGAACAGGGGGCTACGAGCAGTACTTC. V is TRBV11-2 and J is TRBJ2-7; TRBD1 aligns across 8 bases. The CDR3 is 16 residues long. Germline V gene data show CDR1 as SGHAT and CDR2 as FQNNGV. Trimming at V came to 0 bases and at J to 3 bases, leaving 7 bases not matched to a gene.

The gene calls are TRBV6-6 and TRBJ2-5; TRBD2 might be the D (6 bases). The V end was cut by 4 bases, the J end by 2 bases, with 14 bases between. Germline V gene sequence: CDR1 MNHNY, CDR2 SVGAGI (reference sequence). The CDR3 runs 15 residues. CDR3 region: CASSLAGTQQETQYF. The CDR3 DNA sequence: TGTGCCAGCAGTTTGGCCGGGACTCAACAAGAGACCCAGTACTTC.